The 20 T cell receptor beta chains reported below all come from one sample, sequenced in a study of T cell responses to AZD1222 COVID-19 vaccine. The protocol was immunoSEQ multiplex PCR, while the TCRdb copy is restricted to in-frame clones and leaves out a portion. This table has some 150,000 clones, under 95% appearing once. The sample was peripheral blood, taken on day 0 of MenACWY control vaccination. These receptors were taken from an adult in good health.

This clone appeared a single time. The gene calls are TRBV28 and TRBJ2-7; the D call may be TRBD1 or TRBD2 (5 bases each). Trimming pared 2 bases from V and 7 bases from J, leaving 24 bases between. This CDR3 is 17 amino acids long. Germline V gives CDR1 MDHEN, CDR2 SYDVKM. The CDR3 here is CASSLVIGGTLSKEQYF. In DNA, the CDR3 is TGTGCCAGCAGTTTAGTTATTGGGGGAACGCTCAGTAAGGAGCAGTACTTC.

The chain joins TRBV5-8 to TRBJ2-3; D gene uncertain. V shed 4 bases and J shed 14 bases, with 17 bases lying between them. The germline V gene has CDR1 SGHTS and CDR2 YDEGEE. The CDR3 covers 12 residues. DNA for the CDR3: TGTGCCAGCAGCCCGCGGACCGACCAAGGGTATTTT. It translates to CASSPRTDQGYF.

This rearrangement joins TRBV28 to TRBJ2-2; 7 bases align to TRBD2. CDR1 is MDHEN and CDR2 is SYDVKM in the germline V gene. The CDR3 has 13 amino acids. Trimming removed 8 bases from V and 5 bases from J; junction bases left unmatched: 5. The CDR3, as DNA: TGTGCCAGCCTGTATAGCGGGACCGGGGAGCTGTTTTTT. Its translation: CASLYSGTGELFF.

This CDR3 is CASSLGGQGYNEQFF. CDR3 in DNA: TGCGCCAGCAGCTTGGGGGGACAGGGCTACAATGAGCAGTTCTTC. The chain is built from TRBV5-1 and TRBJ2-1; 9 bases agree with TRBD1. Germline CDR1 reads SGHRS; CDR2 reads YFSETQ. The CDR3 length is 15 residues. J gave up 3 bases and V 0 bases, and 1 base lay outside the gene matches.

This chain links TRBV5-1 with TRBJ2-5; tentatively, D is TRBD1 or TRBD2 (5 bases each). This CDR3 contains 13 residues. CDR1 SGHRS and CDR2 YFSETQ come from the germline V gene. The ends were cut back, 0 bases at V and 5 bases at J, with 8 bases in the middle. CDR3 loop: CASSLAEGETQYF. The CDR3 nucleotides are TGCGCCAGCAGCTTGGCCGAGGGGGAGACCCAGTACTTC.

The genes are TRBV27 and TRBJ1-1, with D perhaps matching TRBD1 (6 bases). Germline V gene sequence: CDR1 MNHEY, CDR2 SMNVEV (reference sequence). The V end was cut by 6 bases, the J end by 1 base, with 12 bases between. The CDR3 has 14 amino acids. The CDR3, as DNA: TGTGCCAGCAGCCCTAGGGGGGCGAACACTGAAGCTTTCTTT. Amino acid sequence: CASSPRGANTEAFF.

The chain's CDR3 is CASSSPRNSYEQYF. The CDR3 DNA follows: TGTGCCAGCAGTTCCCCCAGGAACTCCTACGAGCAGTACTTC. The V gene is TRBV28, the J gene TRBJ2-7, with unresolved D. The CDR3 has 14 residues. The ends were cut back, 4 bases at V and 0 bases at J, with 10 bases in the middle. Germline values: CDR1 MDHEN, CDR2 SYDVKM. Full variable domain (missing parts from reference TRBV28 and TRBJ2-7): DVKVTQSSRYLVKRTGEKVFLECVQDMDHENMFWYRQDPGLGLRLIYFSYDVKMKEKGDIPEGYSVSREKKERFSLILESASTNQTSMYLCASSSPRNSYEQYFGPGTRLTVT.

This chain connects TRBV6-2 or TRBV6-3 to TRBJ1-5; D gene uncertain. This CDR3 region has 12 residues. Looked up from germline, CDR1 is MNHEY and CDR2 is SVGEGT. The ends were cut back, 2 bases at V and 9 bases at J, with 8 bases in the middle. In DNA form, the CDR3 reads TGTGCCAGCAGTTACACGGCAGGGCCCCAGCATTTT. This translates into CASSYTAGPQHF.

This clone was seen just once. The chain is built from TRBV12-3 or TRBV12-4 and TRBJ1-1, with a tentative D call TRBD1 (5 bases). The CDR3 length is 12 residues. The V end was cut by 7 bases, the J end by 11 bases, with 17 bases between. DNA for the CDR3: TGTGCCAGCAAGAACGGTCCGGGGGATGCTTTCTTT. This encodes CASKNGPGDAFF.

The V call is TRBV3-1 (or the pseudogene TRBV3-2), the J call TRBJ1-6; D uncertain. The CDR3 is 17 amino acids. Per the germline V gene, CDR1 is LGHDT and CDR2 is YNNKEL (reference sequence). Between the trimmed V and J ends, which lost 1 base and 1 base, there was a span of 11 bases. The CDR3: CASSQGGRASYNSPLHF. CDR3 DNA sequence: TGTGCCAGCAGCCAAGGCGGGAGAGCGTCCTATAATTCACCCCTCCACTTT.

This clone was detected only once. The V gene is TRBV27, the J gene TRBJ1-2; no definite D call. CDR1 is MNHEY, CDR2 SMNVEV, per germline (reference sequence). This CDR3 contains 13 residues. V dropped 8 bases and J dropped 0 bases, with 10 bases sitting between them. The CDR3 sequence is CASGVGSNYGYTF. CDR3 nucleotides: TGTGCCAGCGGGGTCGGGTCTAACTATGGCTACACCTTC.

This clone occurred a few times. The gene calls are TRBV6-1 and TRBJ2-1; D remains ambiguous. The CDR3 consists of 16 residues. CDR1 is MNHNS, CDR2 SASEGT, per germline. Trimming took 2 bases from V and 0 from J, leaving 11 bases between them. CDR3 nucleotides: TGTGCCAGCAGTGAACTCTTCCATTTCTCCTACAATGAGCAGTTCTTC. The encoded protein is CASSELFHFSYNEQFF.

The V call is TRBV5-1, the J call TRBJ2-7; either TRBD1 or TRBD2 may supply D (5 bases each). The germline V gene has CDR1 SGHRS and CDR2 YFSETQ. Trimming removed 4 bases at V and 7 bases at J, with 24 bases between. The CDR3 length is 16 residues. The chain's CDR3 is CASSPTPAAFEGEQYF. The CDR3 DNA follows: TGCGCCAGCAGCCCAACTCCGGCTGCCTTTGAGGGGGAGCAGTACTTC.

The gene calls are TRBV7-6 and TRBJ2-7; 13 bases map to TRBD2. The germline V gene has CDR1 SGHVS and CDR2 FNYEAQ. The V segment lost 5 bases and the J segment 7 bases; nucleotides outside the gene matches: 8. CDR3 size: 15 residues. The CDR3 DNA reads as TGTGCCAGCAGCGCCGGACTAGCGGGAGCGTGGGAGCAGTACTTC. Amino acids: CASSAGLAGAWEQYF.

The chain links TRBV5-6 to TRBJ1-2, with 8 bases identical to TRBD1. Losses at the gene ends were 3 bases for V and 8 bases for J; bases not matched to a gene: 9. Germline CDR1 reads SGHDT; CDR2 reads YYEEEE. This CDR3 spans 14 amino acids. DNA of the CDR3: TGTGCCAGCAGCTATGCGGACAGGGTTGACGGCTACACCTTC. Amino acids: CASSYADRVDGYTF.

This chain joins TRBV7-8 and TRBJ1-3; the D gene is possibly TRBD1 (6 bases). Trimming left V 5 bases short and J 3 bases short, with 14 bases between. In germline, CDR1 is SGHVS, CDR2 FQNEAQ. There are 15 residues in the CDR3. CDR3 bases: TGTGCCAGCAGCGAGAGATGGGACATTGGAAACACCATATATTTT. Amino acids: CASSERWDIGNTIYF.

This clone has more than one count but fewer than ten. The V gene is TRBV28, the J gene TRBJ1-1; perhaps TRBD1 as D (6 bases). Trimming left V 1 base short and J 1 base short, with 16 bases between. This CDR3 spans 17 amino acids. Per germline, CDR1 MDHEN and CDR2 SYDVKM. The DNA for the CDR3 is TGTGCCAGCAGTTTATTCCCCCCAGGGGCCAAGAACACTGAAGCTTTCTTT. Its protein product is CASSLFPPGAKNTEAFF.

The rearrangement uses TRBV3-1 (or the pseudogene TRBV3-2) and TRBJ1-1, with unresolved D. V gave up 4 bases and J gave up 2 bases, with 8 bases separating them. The CDR3 totals 13 residues. Germline loops: CDR1 LGHDT, CDR2 YNNKEL (reference sequence). The CDR3 loop is CASSPGDNTEAFF. CDR3 nucleotides: TGTGCCAGCAGCCCCGGGGATAACACTGAAGCTTTCTTT.

The chain couples TRBV2 to TRBJ2-5; 11 bases line up with TRBD1. V dropped 7 bases and J dropped 2; count of bases not matched to a gene: 6. CDR1 is SNHLY and CDR2 is FYNNEI in the germline V gene. The CDR3 spans 15 residues. CDR3 region: CASTRDRGWQETQYF. In DNA form, the CDR3 reads TGTGCCAGCACCCGGGACAGGGGGTGGCAAGAGACCCAGTACTTC.

The chain uses TRBV29-1 and TRBJ2-1; D may be TRBD2 (5 bases). CDR3 size: 14 residues. The V end was cut by 0 bases, the J end by 6 bases, with 12 bases between. CDR1 and CDR2 (germline): SQVTM, ANQGSEA. CDR3 protein: CSVEERGEINEQFF. For the CDR3, the DNA is TGCAGCGTTGAAGAACGGGGTGAGATCAATGAGCAGTTCTTC.